This record covers a single T cell receptor (beta chain). Its antigen is not known. The sample is drawn from a study of T cell repertoires in aging, cancer and after chemotherapy. Background on the study: Donors were grouped into six age bands spanning 30 or younger through 70 or older.

TCR beta rearrangements were amplified from peripheral blood genomic DNA. Study-level findings and limits: Untreated cancer patients had significantly lower blood TCR diversity than age-matched healthy donors.

The V end was cut by 3 bases, the J end by 0 bases, with 11 bases between. This CDR3 comprises 14 residues. Germline V gene data show CDR1 as GTSNPN and CDR2 as SVGIG (reference sequence). A mixed TRB-A/B primer pool amplified rearranged TRB by multiplex touch-down PCR. TCRdb processed the multiplex PCR reads anew with MiXCR; each CDR3 protein has one entry. The sample consists of around 10,000 distinct CDR3 sequences, 25% to 35% of them appearing once. The TCR originated in a human donor in good health. This chain uses TRBV30 with TRBJ1-1; D ambiguous. Sample: blood. The CDR3 region is CAWSSTRMNTEAFF. In nucleotides, the CDR3 is TGTGCCTGGAGCTCGACAAGAATGAACACTGAAGCTTTCTTT. Full variable domain (remainder filled in from reference TRBV30 and TRBJ1-1): SQTIHQWPATLVQPVGSPLSLECTVEGTSNPNLYWYRQAAGRGLQLLFYSVGIGQISSEVPQNLSASRPQDRQFILSSKKLLLSDSGFYLCAWSSTRMNTEAFFGQGTRLTVV.